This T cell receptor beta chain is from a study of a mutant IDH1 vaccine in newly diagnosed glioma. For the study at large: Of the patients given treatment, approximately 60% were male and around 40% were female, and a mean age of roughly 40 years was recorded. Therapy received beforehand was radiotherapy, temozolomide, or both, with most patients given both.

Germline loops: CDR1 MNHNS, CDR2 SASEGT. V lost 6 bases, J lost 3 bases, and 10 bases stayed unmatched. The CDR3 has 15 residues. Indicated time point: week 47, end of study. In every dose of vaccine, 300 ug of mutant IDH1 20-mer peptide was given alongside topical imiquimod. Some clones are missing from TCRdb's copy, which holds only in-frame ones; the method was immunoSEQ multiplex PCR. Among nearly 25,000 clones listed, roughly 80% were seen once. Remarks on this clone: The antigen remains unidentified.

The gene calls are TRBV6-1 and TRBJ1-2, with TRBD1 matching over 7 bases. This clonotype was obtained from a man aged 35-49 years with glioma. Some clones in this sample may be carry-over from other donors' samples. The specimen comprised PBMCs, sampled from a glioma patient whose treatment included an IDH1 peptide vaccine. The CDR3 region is CASSLGQAADYGYTF. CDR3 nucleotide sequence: TGTGCCAGCAGCCTCGGACAGGCGGCAGACTATGGCTACACCTTC.